The T cell receptor beta chain described here comes from a study of T cell responses to AZD1222 COVID-19 vaccine. Study-level findings and limits: Reportedly, nearly half the spike-specific TCRs target unmutated variant regions. White British donors predominated, females outnumbered males, and clonal diversity was possibly underestimated. Spike-specific TCR breadth and depth both grew after two AZD1222 doses.

The CDR3 runs 13 residues. From germline, CDR1 is SGHNT and CDR2 YYREEE (reference sequence). The V and J ends lost 2 bases and 10 bases respectively, with 10 bases between them. To note about this clone: No antigen is known for it.

Using immunoSEQ multiplex PCR, the repertoire was profiled, and TCRdb retains in-frame clones only, with some absent. The table includes 150,000 to 250,000 clones, about 94% detected once. The V call is TRBV5-4, the J call TRBJ1-6; a possible D gene is TRBD1 (6 bases). The receptor's source is an adult who received the AZD1222 COVID-19 vaccine. The sequenced sample was peripheral blood, obtained 28 days after the second AZD1222 dose. The CDR3 here is CASSLQGESPLHF. The CDR3 nucleotides read TGTGCCAGCAGCTTACAGGGAGAGTCACCCCTCCACTTT.